The entry that follows covers one T cell receptor beta chain sequence. The antigen remains unidentified. These data are taken from a study of radiotherapy plus CTLA-4 blockade in lung cancer. Study-wide results and caveats: Strongest reported response predictors: early blood clone changes and post-radiation interferon-beta. Radiotherapy was combined with ipilimumab, and tumor-derived TCR clones then expanded in blood.

Chemo-refractory metastatic non-small-cell lung cancer patients were treated with focal radiation plus CTLA-4 blockade with ipilimumab. Some clones are missing from TCRdb's copy, which holds only in-frame ones; the method was immunoSEQ multiplex PCR. This table has about 41,000 clones, about 72% appearing once. Trimming shortened V by 4 bases and J by 0 bases, and 13 bases separated the two germline ends. Germline CDR1 SGHNT, CDR2 YYREEE (reference sequence). This CDR3 spans 15 amino acids. V and J are TRBV5-4 and TRBJ1-1; a possible D gene is TRBD1 (5 bases). The sequence derives from a human donor with non-small cell lung cancer who had stable disease on radiotherapy plus ipilimumab. The specimen comprised peripheral blood, sampled from a patient treated with radiotherapy plus ipilimumab. DNA of the CDR3: TGTGCCAGCAGCCCCACAGGACAAATGAACACTGAAGCTTTCTTT. It encodes CASSPTGQMNTEAFF.